These 13 T cell receptor beta chains were all obtained from the same sample, sequenced in a study of blood T cell repertoires in COVID-19. TCRdb's copy holds only in-frame clones and misses some; the assay was immunoSEQ multiplex PCR. The sample records 200,000 to 300,000 clones, roughly 90% being singletons. Sample: peripheral blood. All receptors come from a man in his sixties who had recovered from COVID-19.

J is TRBJ2-1 and V is TRBV6-2 or TRBV6-3, with TRBD2 identical over 8 bases. Per germline, CDR1 MNHEY and CDR2 SVGEGT. The V and J ends lost 2 bases and 7 bases, in that order; junction bases with no gene match: 13. The CDR3 length is 17 residues. The CDR3 region is CASSYHMGGVAGNEQFF. CDR3 sequence (DNA): TGTGCCAGCAGTTACCACATGGGGGGGGTAGCGGGAAATGAGCAGTTCTTC.

The CDR3 DNA reads as TGCAGCGTTCTAGGGGTAGCTGAAGCTTTCTTT. It encodes CSVLGVAEAFF. The chain employs TRBV29-1 and TRBJ1-1; TRBD1 is a possible D gene (5 bases). V lost 5 bases and J 6 bases, leaving 10 bases between the germline ends. This CDR3 comprises 11 residues. Per the germline V gene, CDR1 is SQVTM and CDR2 is ANQGSEA.

The V gene is TRBV5-1, the J gene TRBJ2-1; the match to TRBD1 covers 10 bases. Germline V lookup: CDR1 SGHRS, CDR2 YFSETQ. The trim removed 2 bases at V and 5 bases at J, leaving 7 bases unmatched. The length of the CDR3 is 16 residues. Written as DNA, the CDR3 is TGCGCCAGCAGCTTACCCGGGACAGGGGTTAACAATGAGCAGTTCTTC. Its translation is CASSLPGTGVNNEQFF.

The V gene is TRBV11-2, the J gene TRBJ2-7, with TRBD2 matching 11 bases. The germline V gene has CDR1 SGHAT and CDR2 FQNNGV. The CDR3 extends over 17 amino acids. Trimming at V came to 1 base and at J to 6 bases, leaving 11 bases not matched to a gene. CDR3 in DNA: TGTGCCAGCAGCTTAGGTATAGCGGGGGGGCCGCTGGGCGAGCAGTACTTC. It specifies CASSLGIAGGPLGEQYF.

This chain joins TRBV5-1 and TRBJ1-6; 7 positions agree with TRBD1. CDR1 is SGHRS and CDR2 is YFSETQ in the germline V gene. CDR3 length equals 16 residues. V lost 0 bases and J lost 5; bases outside the gene matches: 5. CDR3 coding DNA: TGCGCCAGCAGCTTGGTTCCAGGGGGAAATAATTCACCCCTCCACTTT. Amino acids: CASSLVPGGNNSPLHF.

The chain combines TRBV4-2 with TRBJ1-2; D is ambiguous. CDR3 size: 14 residues. CDR1 is LGHNA, CDR2 YNFKEQ, per germline. Trimming took 0 bases from V and 8 from J, leaving 13 bases between them. CDR3 sequence: CASSQDQTSWGYTF. The CDR3 nucleotides read TGTGCCAGCAGCCAAGATCAGACTAGTTGGGGCTACACCTTC.

The table lists this clone with a count of one. This sequence joins TRBV6-5 and TRBJ1-3, with a possible D match to TRBD1 (5 bases). Germline loops: CDR1 MNHEY, CDR2 SVGAGI. This CDR3 is built from 14 residues. The V end was cut by 3 bases, the J end by 8 bases, with 14 bases between. The CDR3 reads CASSYQGTGHTIYF. CDR3 DNA sequence: TGTGCCAGCAGTTATCAGGGTACTGGTCACACCATATATTTT.

The CDR3 spells CASSPRRGTGDEQFF. CDR3 bases: TGTGCCAGCAGCCCCCGAAGAGGGACAGGAGATGAGCAGTTCTTC. The chain carries TRBV7-6 and TRBJ2-1; TRBD1 agrees at 8 bases. CDR3 length: 15 residues. In germline, CDR1 is SGHVS, CDR2 FNYEAQ. The J segment lost 8 bases and the V segment lost 5 bases, leaving 11 bases of the junction unmatched.

CDR3 bases: TGTGCCAGCAGTGACTCGGGCGGGCAGGACTACAATGAGCAGTTCTTC. It encodes CASSDSGGQDYNEQFF. This chain links TRBV6-4 with TRBJ2-1; D is possibly TRBD2 (5 bases). From germline, CDR1 is MRHNA and CDR2 SNTAGT. Trimming removed 0 bases from V and 3 bases from J, with 12 bases in between. This CDR3 comprises 16 residues.

This clone showed up just once. CDR3 region: CASSEVGQFSYNEQFF. For the CDR3, the DNA is TGTGCCAGCAGTGAAGTTGGGCAGTTTTCCTACAATGAGCAGTTCTTC. The chain has TRBV6-1 and TRBJ2-1; D not certain. Trimming took off 1 base at V and 1 base at J, with 11 bases between the two ends. This CDR3 is 16 amino acids long. The germline gives CDR1 MNHNS, CDR2 SASEGT.

The genes are TRBV7-3 and TRBJ2-1; D is perhaps TRBD1 (6 bases). This CDR3 is built from 12 residues. Trimming removed 0 bases from V and 10 bases from J, with 7 bases in between. Looked up from germline, CDR1 is SGHTA and CDR2 is FQGTGA. The chain's CDR3 is CASSLTRGEQFF. The CDR3 DNA follows: TGTGCCAGCAGCTTAACAAGGGGGGAGCAGTTCTTC.

The chain employs TRBV3-1 (or the pseudogene TRBV3-2) and TRBJ1-2; no reliable D call. The length of the CDR3 is 13 residues. The ends were cut back, 4 bases at V and 4 bases at J, with 10 bases in the middle. Germline V CDR1 and CDR2: LGHDT, YNNKEL (reference sequence). CDR3 sequence (DNA): TGTGCCAGCAGCCGGGCGAGCGGCTATGGCTACACCTTC. This codes for CASSRASGYGYTF.

V usage is TRBV4-2 and J usage is TRBJ1-3; D is unresolved. The CDR3 is 15 amino acids. The ends were cut back, 0 bases at V and 2 bases at J, with 8 bases in the middle. Germline values: CDR1 LGHNA, CDR2 YNFKEQ. CDR3 DNA: TGTGCCAGCAGCCAAGATTCAGGCCCTGGAAACACCATATATTTT. This encodes CASSQDSGPGNTIYF.